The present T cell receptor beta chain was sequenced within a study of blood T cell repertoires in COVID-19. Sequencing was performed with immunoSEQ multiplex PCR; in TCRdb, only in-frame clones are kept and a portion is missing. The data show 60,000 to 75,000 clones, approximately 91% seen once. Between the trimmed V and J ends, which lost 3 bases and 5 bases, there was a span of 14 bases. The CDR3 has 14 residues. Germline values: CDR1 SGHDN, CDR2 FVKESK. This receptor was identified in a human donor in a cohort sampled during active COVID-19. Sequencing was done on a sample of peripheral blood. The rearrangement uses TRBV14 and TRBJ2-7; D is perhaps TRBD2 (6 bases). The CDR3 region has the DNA TGTGCCAGCAGCCAGCGGGCAGGAGGGGACGAGCAGTACTTC. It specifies CASSQRAGGDEQYF.